The 26 T cell receptor beta chains in this list originate from one sample, sequenced in a study of human T cells and chemical hapten exposure. The sample's time point: pre-sensitization, week 0. Treatment: therapeutic diphenylcyclopropenone sensitization with weekly scalp DPC. TCRdb reprocessed the RACE reads with MiXCR, giving one entry per CDR3 protein. Of around 56,000 distinct CDR3 sequences listed, 9.5% to 10% were seen once; the top ten hold 9.6%. The sample in question was whole blood, obtained in connection with sensitization to the hapten diphenylcyclopropenone (DPC). Receptors originate from a man aged 40-55 years with alopecia areata. Some clones in this sample may be carry-over from other donors' samples.

This clonotype was seen at least ten times. The rearrangement joins TRBV5-4 to TRBJ2-1; TRBD1 matches 8 bases. CDR1 SGHNT and CDR2 YYREEE come from the germline V gene (reference sequence). Unmatched junction bases numbered 5, after V lost 0 bases and J lost 3 bases. The CDR3 sequence is 16 residues long. CDR3 sequence reads: CASSLGQGAGYNEQFF. Here the CDR3 DNA reads TGTGCCAGCAGCTTGGGGCAGGGGGCAGGCTACAATGAGCAGTTCTTC.

The V call is TRBV4-3, the J call TRBJ1-2; 7 nucleotides agree with TRBD1. Trimming removed 0 bases from V and 4 bases from J; junction bases left unmatched: 5. Germline V gene sequence: CDR1 LGHNA, CDR2 YSLEER. This CDR3 region has 15 residues. The CDR3 nucleotides read TGCGCCAGCAGCCAAGAGGGGGCAGGGGGCTATGGCTACACCTTC. Translating gives CASSQEGAGGYGYTF.

This clonotype appeared many times. Written as DNA, the CDR3 is TGCAGTGCTAGGACTACTAGCGTAGAGACCCAGTACTTC. Protein: CSARTTSVETQYF. The gene calls are TRBV20-1 and TRBJ2-5; 7 bases match TRBD2. In germline, CDR1 is DFQATT, CDR2 SNEGSKA (reference sequence). This CDR3 has 13 amino acids. V lost 3 bases and J lost 4; bases outside the gene matches: 5.

This clonotype was detected only a few times. The chain joins TRBV7-9 to TRBJ2-7; a possible D gene is TRBD2 (5 bases). CDR1 is SEHNR, CDR2 FQNEAQ, per germline (reference sequence). The CDR3 contains 14 residues. V was trimmed by 1 base and J by 6 bases, leaving 13 bases between them. CDR3 in amino acids: CASSLGASTGEQYF. The CDR3 region has the DNA TGTGCCAGCAGCTTAGGGGCTAGCACGGGCGAGCAGTACTTC.

In its sample, this clonotype was seen many times. V usage is TRBV7-2 and J usage is TRBJ2-7, with D hard to call. Germline V gene lookup returns CDR1 SGHTA and CDR2 FQGNSA. V shed 3 bases and J shed 1 base, with 10 bases lying between them. The CDR3 spans 14 residues. Here the CDR3 DNA reads TGTGCCAGCAGCTTTGGTCTAAAGTCCTACGAGCAGTACTTC. It codes for CASSFGLKSYEQYF.

Ten or more counts support this clonotype. The chain links TRBV7-9 to TRBJ1-6; D is unclear. Trimming removed 8 bases from V and 6 bases from J, with 11 bases in between. This CDR3 region has 13 residues. Germline V CDR1 and CDR2: SEHNR, FQNEAQ (reference sequence). This CDR3 reads CASGRISNSPLHF. For the CDR3, the DNA is TGTGCCAGCGGCCGAATTTCTAATTCACCCCTCCACTTT.

This clonotype was seen a handful of times. A read error may be the cause here, since a much bigger clone is one base away. This chain links TRBV7-3 with TRBJ1-1; D is perhaps TRBD1 (6 bases). The CDR3 totals 17 residues. Germline assignment: CDR1 SGHTA and CDR2 FQGTGA. The V end lost 4 bases, the J end lost 1 base, and 19 bases lay between the germline ends. As DNA, the CDR3 is TGTGCCAGCAGCTCCCGGGACACGGAAAAATCGAACACTGAAGCTTTCTTT. The encoded protein is CASSSRDTEKSNTEAFF.

In its sample, this clonotype was seen a few times. This chain connects TRBV19 to TRBJ1-2, with D unresolved. CDR1 and CDR2 from the germline V gene are LNHDA and SQIVND (reference sequence). Between the trimmed V and J ends, which lost 5 bases and 2 bases, there was a span of 15 bases. The CDR3 totals 15 residues. This chain's CDR3 is CASSALASSNYGYTF. The DNA of the CDR3 is TGTGCCAGTAGTGCCCTTGCATCCTCCAACTATGGCTACACCTTC.

The chain is built from TRBV4-2 and TRBJ1-2; D might be TRBD1 (6 bases). The length of the CDR3 is 15 residues. The germline V gene encodes CDR1 LGHNA and CDR2 YNFKEQ. Deletions cut 3 bases from V and 1 base from J, with 12 bases between. The CDR3 nucleotides read TGTGCCAGCAGCCACAACAGGGACGGTAACTATGGCTACACCTTC. It codes for CASSHNRDGNYGYTF.

This clonotype has ten or more counts. V is TRBV18 and J is TRBJ1-3, with D perhaps TRBD1 (5 bases). The ends were cut back, 2 bases at V and 0 bases at J, with 11 bases in the middle. Germline assignment: CDR1 KGHSH and CDR2 LQKENI. This CDR3 region has 16 residues. DNA of the CDR3: TGTGCCAGCTCACCAATGACAGACCGCTCTGGAAACACCATATATTTT. It codes for CASSPMTDRSGNTIYF.

The CDR3 region is CATTHGARTDTQYF. In DNA form, the CDR3 reads TGTGCCACCACGCACGGGGCCCGCACAGATACGCAGTATTTT. The gene calls are TRBV30 and TRBJ2-3; D is possibly TRBD1 or TRBD2 (5 bases each). Trimming took 8 bases from V and 1 from J, leaving 16 bases between them. CDR3 length: 14 amino acids. CDR1 and CDR2 from the germline V gene are GTSNPN and SVGIG (reference sequence).

This clonotype has ten or more counts. The genes are TRBV5-4 and TRBJ2-1; D possibly matches TRBD1 or TRBD2 (6 bases each). V was trimmed by 2 bases and J by 0 bases, leaving 12 bases between them. The V gene's germline CDR1 is SGHNT and CDR2 YYREEE (reference sequence). The CDR3 length is 16 residues. The CDR3 DNA follows: TGTGCCAGCAGCTTTTTACAGGGACTCTCCTACAATGAGCAGTTCTTC. As protein: CASSFLQGLSYNEQFF.

This clonotype was picked up a small number of times. The chain combines TRBV7-2 with TRBJ2-1, with 11 bases fitting TRBD2. The V and J ends lost 5 bases and 7 bases, in that order; junction bases with no gene match: 10. This CDR3 is 16 amino acids long. Germline V gives CDR1 SGHTA, CDR2 FQGNSA. The DNA for the CDR3 is TGTGCCAGCAGCCTAGGGGGGACTAGCGGTAAAAATGAGCAGTTCTTC. The encoded protein is CASSLGGTSGKNEQFF.

This clonotype was recorded many times. This rearrangement joins TRBV6-5 to TRBJ2-3, with D maybe TRBD2 (6 bases). The germline CDR1 and CDR2 sequences are MNHEY and SVGAGI. This CDR3 is 13 amino acids long. The V gene lost 6 bases and the J gene lost 2 bases, with 9 bases spanning the gap. The DNA for the CDR3 is TGTGCCAGCAGGAGGGACTTCACAGATACGCAGTATTTT. Protein sequence: CASRRDFTDTQYF.

This clonotype came up many times. The V and J genes are TRBV4-1 and TRBJ1-5; no definite D call. The ends were cut back, 1 base at V and 0 bases at J, with 10 bases in the middle. Germline CDR1 reads MGHRA; CDR2 reads YSYEKL. The CDR3 runs to 16 residues. The CDR3 region is CASSQVWGISNQPQHF. The DNA of the CDR3 is TGCGCCAGCAGCCAAGTATGGGGAATTAGCAATCAGCCCCAGCATTTT.

This clonotype was seen ten or more times. This sequence joins TRBV21-1 and TRBJ2-7; the table's D gene call, TRBD2, was not cross checked with the DNA. TRBV21-1 is reported as a pseudogene. The CDR3 length is 17 residues. CDR3 protein: CASSKRGETSVSYEQYF. The CDR3 DNA reads TGTGCCAGCAGCAAAAGAGGTGAGACTAGCGTCTCCTACGAGCAGTACTTC.

V usage is TRBV11-2 and J usage is TRBJ1-1, with D perhaps TRBD1 (5 bases). Trimming stripped 7 bases from V and 0 bases from J, with 12 bases between. In germline, CDR1 is SGHAT, CDR2 FQNNGV. This CDR3 comprises 14 residues. The CDR3 DNA is TGTGCCAGCAAGGGCGGGACGGTGAACACTGAAGCTTTCTTT. It encodes CASKGGTVNTEAFF.

This clonotype was counted between two and nine times. The chain is built from TRBV19 and TRBJ1-5; possible D gene TRBD1, 6 bases. CDR1 LNHDA and CDR2 SQIVND come from the germline V gene (reference sequence). Trimming left V 6 bases short and J 0 bases short, with 12 bases between. The CDR3 length is 15 residues. CDR3 sequence (DNA): TGTGCCAGTAGCACCGCGACAGGTAGCAATCAGCCCCAGCATTTT. Amino acids: CASSTATGSNQPQHF.

The genes are TRBV7-9 and TRBJ2-3, with D perhaps assigned TRBD1 or TRBD2 (5 bases each). Germline loops: CDR1 SEHNR, CDR2 FQNEAQ (reference sequence). With 5 bases removed from V and 0 bases from J, the gap between germline ends came to 18 bases. The CDR3 length is 17 residues. The DNA for the CDR3 is TGTGCCAGCAGCCCCCCGGGGCTAGCAGCCAGCACAGATACGCAGTATTTT. Translating gives CASSPPGLAASTDTQYF.

In its sample, this clonotype was seen many times. The chain links TRBV11-3 to TRBJ2-1, with a possible D match to TRBD2 (6 bases). The germline CDR1 and CDR2 sequences are SGHNT and YENEEA. The V end was cut by 5 bases, the J end by 3 bases, with 14 bases between. The CDR3 has 15 amino acids. The CDR3 sequence: CASSPGTRSYNEQFF. In nucleotides, the CDR3 is TGTGCCAGCAGCCCCGGGACTCGAAGCTACAATGAGCAGTTCTTC. Looking up the rest from reference TRBV11-3 and TRBJ2-1 gives the full variable domain: EAGVVQSPRYKIIEKKQPVAFWCNPISGHNTLYWYLQNLGQGPELLIRYENEEAVDDSQLPKDRFSAERLKGVDSTLKIQPAELGDSAVYLCASSPGTRSYNEQFFGPGTRLTVL.

This clonotype occurred many times. The chain uses TRBV19 and TRBJ2-6; D gene ambiguous. V shed 7 bases and J shed 0 bases, with 10 bases lying between them. The germline CDR1 and CDR2 sequences are LNHDA and SQIVND (reference sequence). This CDR3 is built from 15 residues. The CDR3 DNA reads TGTGCCAGTAAAAGGGTTAACTCTGGGGCCAACGTCCTGACTTTC. Its protein product is CASKRVNSGANVLTF.

This clonotype has more than one count but fewer than ten. This rearrangement joins TRBV2 to TRBJ2-4; perhaps TRBD2 as D (6 bases). The CDR3 loop spans 16 amino acids. Trimming pared 1 base from V and 1 base from J, leaving 11 bases between. CDR1 is SNHLY and CDR2 is FYNNEI in the germline V gene. DNA for the CDR3: TGTGCCAGCAGTGAAGACGGGGGTTTGGCCAAAAACATTCAGTACTTC. Its translation is CASSEDGGLAKNIQYF. Full variable domain (missing parts from reference TRBV2 and TRBJ2-4): EPEVTQTPSHQVTQMGQEVILRCVPISNHLYFYWYRQILGQKVEFLVSFYNNEISEKSEIFDDQFSVERPDGSNFTLKIRSTKLEDSAMYFCASSEDGGLAKNIQYFGAGTRLSVL.

The chain is built from TRBV23-1 and TRBJ1-1; possibly TRBD1 for D (5 bases). TRBV23-1 counts as an open reading frame of uncertain function. This CDR3 contains 15 residues. V lost 2 bases and J lost 5, with 15 bases in between. CDR3 sequence: CASSQEQVKRTEAFF. For the CDR3, the DNA is TGCGCCAGCAGTCAAGAACAGGTAAAGAGGACTGAAGCTTTCTTT.

V is TRBV11-1 and J is TRBJ2-7; TRBD1 agrees at 9 bases. CDR3 length equals 14 residues. V was pared by 5 bases and J by 5 bases, with 7 bases of the junction left unmatched. The germline CDR1 and CDR2 sequences are SGHAT and FQDESV (reference sequence). The CDR3 region is CASSQWTGENEQYF. The CDR3 coding sequence is TGTGCCAGCAGCCAATGGACAGGGGAGAACGAGCAGTACTTC.

This clonotype was found a few times. The chain couples TRBV20-1 to TRBJ2-7; the match to TRBD2 covers 8 bases. Germline CDR1 is DFQATT and CDR2 is SNEGSKA (reference sequence). V shed 6 bases, J shed 7 bases, and the junction held 14 bases outside the gene matches. The CDR3 sequence is 14 residues long. CDR3 coding DNA: TGCAGTGCCCCCCAGGAAGGCGGGAGGTGGGAGCAGTACTTC. Translating gives CSAPQEGGRWEQYF.

This clonotype was recorded at least ten times. The gene calls are TRBV21-1 and TRBJ2-1; TRBD2 reflects the table's D call only, with no check against the DNA. TRBV21-1 represents a pseudogene. The CDR3 sequence is 14 residues long. The CDR3 coding sequence is TGTGCCAGCAGCAATCGGGACTGTCGCAATGAGCAGTTCTTC. This encodes CASSNRDCRNEQFF.